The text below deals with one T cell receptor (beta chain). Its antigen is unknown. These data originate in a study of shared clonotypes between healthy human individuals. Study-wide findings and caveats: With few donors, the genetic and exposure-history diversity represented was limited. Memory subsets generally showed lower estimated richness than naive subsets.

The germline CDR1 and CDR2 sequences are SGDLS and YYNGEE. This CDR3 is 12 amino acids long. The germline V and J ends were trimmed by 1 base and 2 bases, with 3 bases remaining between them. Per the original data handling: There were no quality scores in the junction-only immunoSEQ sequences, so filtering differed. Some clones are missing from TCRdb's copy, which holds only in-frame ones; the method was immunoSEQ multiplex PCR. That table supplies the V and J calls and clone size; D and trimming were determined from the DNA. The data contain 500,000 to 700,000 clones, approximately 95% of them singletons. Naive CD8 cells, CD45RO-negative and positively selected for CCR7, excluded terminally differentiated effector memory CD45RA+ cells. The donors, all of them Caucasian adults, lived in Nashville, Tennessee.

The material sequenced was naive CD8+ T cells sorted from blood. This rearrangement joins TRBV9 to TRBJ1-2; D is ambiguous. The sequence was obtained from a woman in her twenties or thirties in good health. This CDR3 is CASSVLNYGYTF. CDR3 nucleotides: TGTGCCAGCAGCGTATTAAACTATGGCTACACCTTC.